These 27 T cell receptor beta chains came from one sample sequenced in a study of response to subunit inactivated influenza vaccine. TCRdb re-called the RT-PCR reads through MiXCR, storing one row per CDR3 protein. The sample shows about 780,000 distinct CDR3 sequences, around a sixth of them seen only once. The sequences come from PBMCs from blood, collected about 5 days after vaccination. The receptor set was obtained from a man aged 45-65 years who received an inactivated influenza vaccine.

CDR3 sequence (DNA): TGTGCCGGACAGGGGGCGCACGGAAAACTGTTTTTT. Encoded protein: CAGQGAHGKLFF. The chain recombines TRBV30 with TRBJ1-4; 11 bases are a match to TRBD1. J lost 10 bases, V lost 8 bases, and 6 bases had no gene match. From germline, CDR1 is GTSNPN and CDR2 SVGIG (reference sequence). The CDR3 is 12 residues long.

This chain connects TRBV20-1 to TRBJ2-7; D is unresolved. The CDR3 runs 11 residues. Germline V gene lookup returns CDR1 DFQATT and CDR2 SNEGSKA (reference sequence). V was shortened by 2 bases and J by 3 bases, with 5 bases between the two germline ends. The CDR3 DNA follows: TGCAGTGCTAGACCACTCTACGAGCAGTACTTC. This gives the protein CSARPLYEQYF.

CDR3 residues: CASSLEGQTYEQYF. In DNA form, the CDR3 reads TGCGCCAGCAGCTTGGAAGGACAGACCTACGAGCAGTACTTC. The chain couples TRBV5-1 to TRBJ2-7, with a tentative D call TRBD1 (6 bases). Trimming took 0 bases from V and 2 from J, leaving 9 bases between them. The germline V gene has CDR1 SGHRS and CDR2 YFSETQ. This CDR3 has 14 residues. The full variable domain, in which reference TRBV5-1 and TRBJ2-7 provide the parts outside the CDR3, is KAGVTQTPRYLIKTRGQQVTLSCSPISGHRSVSWYQQTPGQGLQFLFEYFSETQRNKGNFPGRFSGRQFSNSRSEMNVSTLELGDSALYLCASSLEGQTYEQYFGPGTRLTVT.

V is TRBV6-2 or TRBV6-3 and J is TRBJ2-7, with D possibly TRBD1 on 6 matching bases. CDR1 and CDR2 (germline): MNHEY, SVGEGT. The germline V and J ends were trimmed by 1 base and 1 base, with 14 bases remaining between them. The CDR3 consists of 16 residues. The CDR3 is CASSYFIRDNSYEQYF. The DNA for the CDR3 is TGTGCCAGCAGTTACTTTATCCGGGACAATTCCTACGAGCAGTACTTC.

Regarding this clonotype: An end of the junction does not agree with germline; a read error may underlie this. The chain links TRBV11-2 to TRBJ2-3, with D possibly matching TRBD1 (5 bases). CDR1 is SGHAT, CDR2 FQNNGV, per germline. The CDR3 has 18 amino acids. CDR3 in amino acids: CASSLEAIRWSRTGTQYF. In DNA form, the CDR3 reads TGTGCCAGCAGCTTAGAAGCCATTCGGTGGAGCCGCACAGGTACGCAGTATTTT.

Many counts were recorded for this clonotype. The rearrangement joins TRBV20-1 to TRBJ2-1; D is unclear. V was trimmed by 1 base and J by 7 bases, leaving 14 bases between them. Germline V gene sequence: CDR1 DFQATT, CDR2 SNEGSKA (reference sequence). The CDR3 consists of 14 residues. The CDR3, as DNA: TGCAGTGCTAGAGTAGGGCAAAACCCTAATGAGCAGTTCTTC. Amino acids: CSARVGQNPNEQFF.

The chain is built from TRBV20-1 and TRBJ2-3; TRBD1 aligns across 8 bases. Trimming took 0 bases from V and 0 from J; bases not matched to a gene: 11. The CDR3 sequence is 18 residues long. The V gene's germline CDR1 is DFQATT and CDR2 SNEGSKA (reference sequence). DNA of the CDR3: TGCAGTGCTAGAGATCACACAAGACAGGGGTCGAGCACAGATACGCAGTATTTT. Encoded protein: CSARDHTRQGSSTDTQYF.

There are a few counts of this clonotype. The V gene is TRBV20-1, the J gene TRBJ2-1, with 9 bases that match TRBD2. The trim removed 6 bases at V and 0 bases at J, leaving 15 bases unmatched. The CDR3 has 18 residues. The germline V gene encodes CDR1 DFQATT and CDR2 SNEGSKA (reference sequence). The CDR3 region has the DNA TGCAGTGCAAAAGGAGGACTAGCGTTAAGAGGCTCCTACAATGAGCAGTTCTTC. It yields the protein CSAKGGLALRGSYNEQFF.

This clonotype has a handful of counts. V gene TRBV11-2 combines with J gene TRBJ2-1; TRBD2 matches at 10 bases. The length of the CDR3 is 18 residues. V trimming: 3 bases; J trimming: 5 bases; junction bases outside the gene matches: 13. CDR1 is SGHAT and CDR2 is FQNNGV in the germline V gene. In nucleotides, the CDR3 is TGTGCCAGCAGCTTGGAGCTTCTCTCTAGCGGGGGCAACAATGAGCAGTTCTTC. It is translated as CASSLELLSSGGNNEQFF.

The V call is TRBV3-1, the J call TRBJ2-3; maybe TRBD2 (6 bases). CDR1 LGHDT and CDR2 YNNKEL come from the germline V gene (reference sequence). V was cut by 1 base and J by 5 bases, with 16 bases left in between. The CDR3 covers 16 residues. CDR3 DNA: TGTGCCAGCAGCCAAGTTCCGGGGGAAAAGGGAGATACGCAGTATTTT. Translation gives CASSQVPGEKGDTQYF.

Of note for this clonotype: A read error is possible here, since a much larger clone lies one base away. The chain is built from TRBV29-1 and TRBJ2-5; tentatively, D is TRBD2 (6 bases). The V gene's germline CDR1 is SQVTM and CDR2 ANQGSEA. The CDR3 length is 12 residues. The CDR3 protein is CRDRRGGETQYF. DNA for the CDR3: TGCAGAGATCGGCGGGGCGGTGAGACCCAGTACTTC.

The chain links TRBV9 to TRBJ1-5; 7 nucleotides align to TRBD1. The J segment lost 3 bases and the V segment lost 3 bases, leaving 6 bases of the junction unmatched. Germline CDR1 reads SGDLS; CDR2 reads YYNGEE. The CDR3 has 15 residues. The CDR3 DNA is TGTGCCAGCAGCGGGGAGGGGGCCCCCAATCAGCCCCAGCATTTT. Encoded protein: CASSGEGAPNQPQHF.

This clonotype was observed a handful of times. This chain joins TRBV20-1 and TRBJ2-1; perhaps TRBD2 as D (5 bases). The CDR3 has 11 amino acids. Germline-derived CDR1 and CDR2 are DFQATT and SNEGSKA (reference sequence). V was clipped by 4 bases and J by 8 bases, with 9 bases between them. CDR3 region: CSAITRDEQFF. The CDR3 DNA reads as TGCAGTGCTATAACTAGGGATGAGCAGTTCTTC.

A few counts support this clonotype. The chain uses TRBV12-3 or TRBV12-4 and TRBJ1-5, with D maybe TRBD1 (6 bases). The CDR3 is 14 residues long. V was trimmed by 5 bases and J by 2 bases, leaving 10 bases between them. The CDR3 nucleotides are TGTGCCAGCAGTAGGGGGAATCGCAATCAGCCCCAGCATTTT. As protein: CASSRGNRNQPQHF.

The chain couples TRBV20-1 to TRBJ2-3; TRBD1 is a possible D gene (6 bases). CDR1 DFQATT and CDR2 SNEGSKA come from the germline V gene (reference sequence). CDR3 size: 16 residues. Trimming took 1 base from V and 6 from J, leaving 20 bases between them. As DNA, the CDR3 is TGCAGTGCTAGAGTTCGACCCCTTACACAGGGTGATACGCAGTATTTT. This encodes CSARVRPLTQGDTQYF.

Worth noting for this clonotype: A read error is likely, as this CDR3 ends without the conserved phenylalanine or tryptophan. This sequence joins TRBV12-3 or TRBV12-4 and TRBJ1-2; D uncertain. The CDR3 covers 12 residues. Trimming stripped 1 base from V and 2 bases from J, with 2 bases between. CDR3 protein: CASSLGNYGYTL. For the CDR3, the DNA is TGTGCCAGCAGTTTAGGGAACTATGGCTACACCCTC.

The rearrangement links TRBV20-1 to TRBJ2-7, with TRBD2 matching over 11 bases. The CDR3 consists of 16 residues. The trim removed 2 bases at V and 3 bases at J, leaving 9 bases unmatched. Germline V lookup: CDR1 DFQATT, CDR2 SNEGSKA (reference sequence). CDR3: CSARPPGLAENYEQYF. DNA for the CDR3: TGCAGTGCTAGACCCCCGGGACTAGCGGAGAACTACGAGCAGTACTTC.

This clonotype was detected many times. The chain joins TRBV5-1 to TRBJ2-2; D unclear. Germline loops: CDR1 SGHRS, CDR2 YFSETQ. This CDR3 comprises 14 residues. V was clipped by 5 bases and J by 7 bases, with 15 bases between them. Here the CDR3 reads CASSSGPSSGELFF. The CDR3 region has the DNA TGCGCCAGCAGTTCCGGGCCCTCCAGCGGGGAGCTGTTTTTT.

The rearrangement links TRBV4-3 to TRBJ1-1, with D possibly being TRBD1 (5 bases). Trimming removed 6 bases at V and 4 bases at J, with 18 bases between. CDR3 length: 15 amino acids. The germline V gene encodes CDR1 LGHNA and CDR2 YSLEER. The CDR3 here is CASSPGLRPITEAFF. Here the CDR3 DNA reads TGCGCCAGCAGTCCGGGACTTCGCCCCATCACTGAAGCTTTCTTT.

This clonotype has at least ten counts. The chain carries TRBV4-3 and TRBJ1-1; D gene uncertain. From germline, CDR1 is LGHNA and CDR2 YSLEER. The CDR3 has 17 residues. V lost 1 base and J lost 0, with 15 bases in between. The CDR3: CASSQAVSREMNTEAFF. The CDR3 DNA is TGCGCCAGCAGCCAAGCAGTCTCCCGGGAAATGAACACTGAAGCTTTCTTT.

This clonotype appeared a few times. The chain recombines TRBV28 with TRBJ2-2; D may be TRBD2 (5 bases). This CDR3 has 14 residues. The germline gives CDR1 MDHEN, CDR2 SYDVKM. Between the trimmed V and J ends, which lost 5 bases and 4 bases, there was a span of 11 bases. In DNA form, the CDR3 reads TGTGCCAGCAGTCCAGGACTTTCCACCGGGGAGCTGTTTTTT. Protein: CASSPGLSTGELFF.

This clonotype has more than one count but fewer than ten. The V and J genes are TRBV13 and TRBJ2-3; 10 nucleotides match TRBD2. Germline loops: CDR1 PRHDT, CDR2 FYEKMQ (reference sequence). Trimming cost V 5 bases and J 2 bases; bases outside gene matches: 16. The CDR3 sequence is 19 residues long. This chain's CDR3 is CASSPHSAAGGRVTDTQYF. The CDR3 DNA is TGTGCCAGCAGCCCCCACTCCGCAGCGGGGGGGCGGGTCACAGATACGCAGTATTTT.

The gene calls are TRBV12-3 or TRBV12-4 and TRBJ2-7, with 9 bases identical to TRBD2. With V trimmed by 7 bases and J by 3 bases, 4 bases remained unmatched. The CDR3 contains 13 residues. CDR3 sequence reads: CASKASGNYEQYF. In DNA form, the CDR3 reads TGTGCCAGCAAAGCTAGCGGGAACTACGAGCAGTACTTC.

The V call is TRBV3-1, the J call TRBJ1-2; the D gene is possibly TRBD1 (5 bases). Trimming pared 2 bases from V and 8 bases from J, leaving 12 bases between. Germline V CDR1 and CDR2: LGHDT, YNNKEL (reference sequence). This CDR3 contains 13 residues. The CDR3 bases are TGTGCCAGCAGCCAAACGACCAGGGTCGGCTACACCTTC. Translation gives CASSQTTRVGYTF.

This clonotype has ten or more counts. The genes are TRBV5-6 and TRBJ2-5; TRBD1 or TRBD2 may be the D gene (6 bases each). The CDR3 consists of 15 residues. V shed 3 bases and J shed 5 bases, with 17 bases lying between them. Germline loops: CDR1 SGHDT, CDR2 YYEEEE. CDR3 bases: TGTGCCAGCAGCTCCGTAGGGGGGCCCGGGGAGACCCAGTACTTC. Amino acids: CASSSVGGPGETQYF.

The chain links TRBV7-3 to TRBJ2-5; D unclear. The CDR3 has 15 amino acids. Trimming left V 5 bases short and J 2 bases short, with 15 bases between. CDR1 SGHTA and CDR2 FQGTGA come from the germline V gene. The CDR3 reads CASSPGPTLQETQYF. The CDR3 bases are TGTGCCAGCAGCCCCGGACCCACTTTACAAGAGACCCAGTACTTC. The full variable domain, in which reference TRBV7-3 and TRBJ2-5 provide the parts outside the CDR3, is GAGVSQTPSNKVTEKGKYVELRCDPISGHTALYWYRQSLGQGPEFLIYFQGTGAADDSGLPNDRFFAVRPEGSVSTLKIQRTERGDSAVYLCASSPGPTLQETQYFGPGTRLLVL.

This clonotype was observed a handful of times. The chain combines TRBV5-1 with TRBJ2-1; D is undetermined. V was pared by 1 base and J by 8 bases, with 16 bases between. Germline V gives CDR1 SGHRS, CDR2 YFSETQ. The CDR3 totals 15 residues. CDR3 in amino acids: CASSLSSPRQDEQFF. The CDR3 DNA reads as TGCGCCAGCAGCTTGAGTAGTCCTCGTCAAGATGAGCAGTTCTTC.